Below, 32 T cell receptor beta chains from the same sample are listed, as sequenced in a study of blood T cells in healthy people across ages. PCR was performed a second time for roughly 6 to 12 cycles using a sample-barcoded 5' primer and a J-beta primer mix. TCRdb reanalysed the 5' RACE reads using MiXCR and keeps one entry per CDR3 protein. The repertoire holds approximately 800,000 distinct CDR3 sequences, with more than 45% as singletons. Sequencing used blood. These receptors all stem from a man in his thirties or forties in good health.

A note on this clonotype: It may be a read error: a sequence one base away is much more abundant. The gene calls are TRBV29-1 and TRBJ1-2; D gene uncertain. Trimming removed 4 bases from V and 8 bases from J, with 8 bases in between. Per germline, CDR1 SQVTM and CDR2 ANQGSEA. This CDR3 is built from 10 residues. CDR3 protein: CSVVGSGYTF. In DNA form, the CDR3 reads TGCAGCGTTGTGGGGAGCGGCTACACCTTC.

With respect to this clonotype: With a much larger clone just one base away, this may be a read error. The gene calls are TRBV10-3 and TRBJ2-1, with 8 nucleotides matching TRBD2. TRBJ2-7 matches the DNA end more closely, so the J call is doubtful. The V gene's germline CDR1 is ENHRY and CDR2 SYGVKD. This CDR3 is built from 15 residues. CDR3 sequence (DNA): TGTGCCATCAGTCCCCGACTAGCGTCCTACAATGAGCAGTACTTC. Its protein product is CAISPRLASYNEQYF.

The J gene is TRBJ1-5, the V gene TRBV7-8; D not resolved. Germline assignment: CDR1 SGHVS and CDR2 FQNEAQ. V was clipped by 2 bases and J by 0 bases, with 17 bases between them. The CDR3 sequence is 18 residues long. CDR3 nucleotides: TGTGCCAGCAGCTTATTCGTGACATCGGCATATAGCAATCAGCCCCAGCATTTT. This gives the protein CASSLFVTSAYSNQPQHF.

The chain recombines TRBV27 with TRBJ2-2; a possible D gene is TRBD1 (5 bases). There are 16 residues in the CDR3. V was trimmed by 4 bases and J by 1 base, leaving 13 bases between them. The V gene's germline CDR1 is MNHEY and CDR2 SMNVEV (reference sequence). In DNA, the CDR3 is TGTGCCAGCAGTTCGACAGTCCACCAGAACACCGGGGAGCTGTTTTTT. Encoded protein: CASSSTVHQNTGELFF.

The chain links TRBV7-8 to TRBJ1-2; D gene unclear. There are 16 residues in the CDR3. The V and J ends lost 1 base and 2 bases respectively, with 14 bases between them. CDR1 is SGHVS and CDR2 is FQNEAQ in the germline V gene. Here the CDR3 reads CASSLDYFSENYGYTF. The CDR3 DNA reads TGTGCCAGCAGCTTAGATTATTTTTCAGAGAACTATGGCTACACCTTC. The variable domain in full, completed from reference TRBV7-8 and TRBJ1-2, reads GAGVSQSPRYKVAKRGQDVALRCDPISGHVSLFWYQQALGQGPEFLTYFQNEAQLDKSGLPSDRFFAERPEGSVSTLKIQRTQQEDSAVYLCASSLDYFSENYGYTFGSGTRLTVV.

There are a few counts of this clonotype. The CDR3 loop is CSANGGLPSTDTQYF. The CDR3 region has the DNA TGCAGTGCTAACGGGGGATTACCTAGCACAGATACGCAGTATTTT. The V call is TRBV20-1, the J call TRBJ2-3, with D maybe TRBD2 (6 bases). Trimming removed 4 bases from V and 0 bases from J, with 14 bases in between. Germline CDR1 is DFQATT and CDR2 is SNEGSKA (reference sequence). This CDR3 is 15 amino acids long.

This clonotype was seen a handful of times. The genes are TRBV6-6 and TRBJ2-7, with TRBD2 as a possible D gene (6 bases). V was pared by 4 bases and J by 9 bases, with 19 bases between. This CDR3 has 14 amino acids. CDR1 and CDR2 (germline): MNHNY, SVGAGI (reference sequence). Written as DNA, the CDR3 is TGTGCCAGCAGTTCCCGAGCGGGCGGGGACCCGCAGTACTTC. Protein sequence: CASSSRAGGDPQYF.

This clonotype was observed a handful of times. The CDR3 DNA reads as TGTGCCAGCAGCTTAGGGGGGGTTGGGGCCAACGTCCTGACTTTC. Its translation is CASSLGGVGANVLTF. The chain is built from TRBV7-3 and TRBJ2-6; 7 bases are shared with TRBD2. V dropped 2 bases and J dropped 3; count of bases not matched to a gene: 1. There are 15 residues in the CDR3. The germline V gene encodes CDR1 SGHTA and CDR2 FQGTGA.

This clonotype has just a few counts. The chain combines TRBV29-1 with TRBJ2-7, with a weak D call TRBD2 (7 bases). The germline CDR1 and CDR2 sequences are SQVTM and ANQGSEA. V lost 0 bases and J 3 bases, leaving 18 bases between the germline ends. This CDR3 comprises 16 residues. CDR3 residues: CSVEDRGGTHNYEQYF. In nucleotides, the CDR3 is TGCAGCGTTGAAGATAGGGGGGGGACCCACAACTACGAGCAGTACTTC.

This chain links TRBV21-1 with TRBJ2-5; the D segment call TRBD1 is taken from the table without a DNA check. Near its end, the DNA agrees better with TRBJ2-7, so the J call may be wrong. TRBV21-1 is reported as a pseudogene. There are 17 residues in the CDR3. The CDR3 DNA sequence: TGTGCCAGCAGCAAAGAACGACCAGGGGAATCAGGGTACGAGCAGTACTTC. Translating gives CASSKERPGESGYEQYF.

V is TRBV11-3 and J is TRBJ2-1, with 7 nucleotides matching TRBD2. The CDR3 is made up of 14 amino acids. The germline V gene has CDR1 SGHNT and CDR2 YENEEA. After removal of 1 base from V and 6 bases from J, the junction contained 3 bases not matched to a gene. CDR3 bases: TGTGCCAGCAGCTTAGTCCGCGGGGGCAATGAGCAGTTCTTC. Protein: CASSLVRGGNEQFF.

As to this clonotype: An end of the junction differs from the germline gene, which may be a read error. The chain combines TRBV14 with TRBJ2-5; D is ambiguous. This CDR3 is 16 amino acids long. Germline V gives CDR1 SGHDN, CDR2 FVKESK. The CDR3 sequence is CAGSQDPPRSQETQYF. CDR3 DNA: TGTGCCGGCAGCCAAGACCCACCTAGGTCGCAAGAGACCCAGTACTTC.

This clonotype appeared many times. The chain combines TRBV7-2 with TRBJ1-1; D is possibly TRBD1 (6 bases). Germline CDR1 and CDR2: SGHTA and FQGNSA. There are 13 residues in the CDR3. Trimming shortened V by 8 bases and J by 5 bases, and 15 bases separated the two germline ends. DNA of the CDR3: TGTGCCAGCGTAGTGGGGGGGCGGACTGAAGCTTTCTTT. Amino acid sequence: CASVVGGRTEAFF.

The gene calls are TRBV12-5 and TRBJ1-1, with a weak D call TRBD1 (6 bases). V shed 2 bases and J shed 1 base, with 17 bases lying between them. Germline lookup yields CDR1 LGHNT and CDR2 FRNRAP. There are 17 residues in the CDR3. CDR3 coding DNA: TGTGCTAGTGGTTTGACCCTAACCGGGACACAGAACACTGAAGCTTTCTTT. Encoded protein: CASGLTLTGTQNTEAFF.

V usage is TRBV4-2 and J usage is TRBJ2-3, with unresolved D. The CDR3 runs 13 residues. Germline CDR1 and CDR2: LGHNA and YNFKEQ. Trimming removed 1 base from V and 5 bases from J, with 7 bases in between. DNA for the CDR3: TGTGCCAGCAGCCAAGTCGTAGGAGATACGCAGTATTTT. Its translation: CASSQVVGDTQYF.

The CDR3 bases are TGCAGTGTTCCAGGGGGCTTGGATGAGCAGTTCTTC. Translating gives CSVPGGLDEQFF. The rearrangement joins TRBV20-1 to TRBJ2-1; TRBD1 agrees at 8 bases. Per germline, CDR1 DFQATT and CDR2 SNEGSKA (reference sequence). The CDR3 consists of 12 residues. The V and J ends lost 7 bases and 8 bases, in that order; junction bases with no gene match: 7.

This clonotype was seen only a few times. The V call is TRBV12-3 or TRBV12-4, the J call TRBJ2-3; maybe TRBD2 (5 bases). Deletions cut 7 bases from V and 2 bases from J, with 10 bases between. The CDR3 sequence is 13 residues long. The CDR3 sequence: CASIHDYTDTQYF. The CDR3, as DNA: TGTGCCAGCATCCACGACTACACAGATACGCAGTATTTT.

V and J are TRBV12-3 or TRBV12-4 and TRBJ2-1, with TRBD2 matching over 9 bases. V was clipped by 7 bases and J by 8 bases; unmatched bases: 9. The CDR3 contains 14 residues. This CDR3 is CASTLEGLAYEQFF. The CDR3 DNA reads as TGTGCCAGCACATTGGAGGGACTAGCCTATGAGCAGTTCTTC.

As for this clonotype: Possible read error: a much larger clone is one base away. This rearrangement joins TRBV20-1 to TRBJ2-1, with TRBD2 matching 10 bases. Per the germline V gene, CDR1 is DFQATT and CDR2 is SNEGSKA (reference sequence). With 5 bases clipped from V and 9 bases from J, the junction kept 10 bases outside the gene matches. CDR3 length: 14 residues. Here the CDR3 DNA reads TGCAGTGCTCCCCGGGCTAGCGGGGGCGGTGAGCAGTTCTTC. Its translation: CSAPRASGGGEQFF.

V usage is TRBV7-2 and J usage is TRBJ1-1; D is perhaps TRBD1 (5 bases). Trimming took 2 bases from V and 5 from J, leaving 15 bases between them. This CDR3 spans 15 amino acids. Germline V gives CDR1 SGHTA, CDR2 FQGNSA. This chain's CDR3 is CASSLFRAVGTEAFF. The CDR3 region has the DNA TGTGCCAGCAGCTTATTCAGGGCCGTAGGGACTGAAGCTTTCTTT.

This chain joins TRBV20-1 and TRBJ2-1; tentatively, D is TRBD2 (5 bases). The CDR3 has 14 residues. The V end was cut by 5 bases, the J end by 3 bases, with 14 bases between. Germline CDR1 DFQATT, CDR2 SNEGSKA (reference sequence). CDR3 sequence (DNA): TGCAGTGCTCGCAGGATAGCGCTCTACAATGAGCAGTTCTTC. Translated, it gives CSARRIALYNEQFF.

The table lists this clonotype with a count of one. This chain connects TRBV27 to TRBJ2-3, with unresolved D. CDR3 length equals 17 residues. CDR1 and CDR2 from the germline V gene are MNHEY and SMNVEV (reference sequence). Trimming removed 2 bases at V and 1 base at J, with 16 bases between. Here the CDR3 reads CASSLVNLGLGTDTQYF. The CDR3 nucleotides read TGTGCCAGCAGTTTAGTTAACCTCGGGTTGGGCACAGATACGCAGTATTTT.

This chain links TRBV27 with TRBJ2-7, with D perhaps TRBD2 (5 bases). This CDR3 contains 11 residues. Trimming shortened V by 10 bases and J by 7 bases, and 14 bases separated the two germline ends. The V gene's germline CDR1 is MNHEY and CDR2 SMNVEV (reference sequence). The CDR3 protein is CATGFMGEQYF. Written as DNA, the CDR3 is TGTGCCACGGGATTTATGGGTGAGCAGTACTTC.

This clonotype was recorded a few times. This sequence joins TRBV7-2 and TRBJ2-5; 7 bases line up with TRBD2. The CDR3 runs 20 residues. CDR1 is SGHTA and CDR2 is FQGNSA in the germline V gene. Trimming removed 3 bases from V and 0 bases from J; junction bases left unmatched: 19. This CDR3 is CASSFPENAPSGTNQETQYF. In DNA form, the CDR3 reads TGTGCCAGCAGCTTCCCCGAAAATGCTCCTAGCGGAACTAACCAAGAGACCCAGTACTTC.

This clonotype was recorded many times. This chain uses TRBV30 with TRBJ1-2, with D uncertain. The ends were cut back, 0 bases at V and 7 bases at J, with 9 bases in the middle. There are 12 residues in the CDR3. Germline V gene data show CDR1 as GTSNPN and CDR2 as SVGIG (reference sequence). DNA for the CDR3: TGTGCCTGGAGTGTACAGTTGGCTGGCTACACCTTC. Its translation is CAWSVQLAGYTF. The whole variable domain, filled in from reference TRBV30 and TRBJ1-2, reads SQTIHQWPATLVQPVGSPLSLECTVEGTSNPNLYWYRQAAGRGLQLLFYSVGIGQISSEVPQNLSASRPQDRQFILSSKKLLLSDSGFYLCAWSVQLAGYTFGSGTRLTVV.

This chain links TRBV18 with TRBJ1-4, with a weak D call TRBD1 (6 bases). There are 14 residues in the CDR3. Trimming shortened V by 6 bases and J by 6 bases, and 14 bases separated the two germline ends. Germline CDR1 reads KGHSH; CDR2 reads LQKENI. Written as DNA, the CDR3 is TGTGCCAGCTCGCCCTCGGGGGCGTATGAAAAACTGTTTTTT. It codes for CASSPSGAYEKLFF.

The genes are TRBV6-5 and TRBJ2-1; D possibly matches TRBD1 or TRBD2 (5 bases each). V lost 2 bases, J lost 4 bases, and 12 bases lay in between. The germline V gene has CDR1 MNHEY and CDR2 SVGAGI. The CDR3 has 15 residues. The CDR3 loop is CASSYDWGSYNEQFF. CDR3 nucleotide sequence: TGTGCCAGCAGTTACGACTGGGGGTCATACAATGAGCAGTTCTTC.

This clonotype appeared a single time. In DNA, the CDR3 is TGTGCCAGCAGTTACGAAGCCTTCAGTCAAGAGACCCAGTACTTC. This codes for CASSYEAFSQETQYF. The chain uses TRBV6-5 and TRBJ2-5, with D unresolved. The CDR3 runs to 15 residues. Germline CDR1 and CDR2: MNHEY and SVGAGI. V was clipped by 2 bases and J by 2 bases, with 12 bases between them.

The chain is built from TRBV7-6 and TRBJ2-1; 11 bases align to TRBD2. Looked up from germline, CDR1 is SGHVS and CDR2 is FNYEAQ. This CDR3 is built from 15 residues. Losses at the gene ends were 2 bases for V and 8 bases for J; bases not matched to a gene: 5. The CDR3 DNA reads as TGTGCCAGCAGCTTACTAGCGGGAGGCCGGGATGAGCAGTTCTTC. Its translation is CASSLLAGGRDEQFF. Combining the CDR3 with reference TRBV7-6 and TRBJ2-1 gives the whole variable domain GAGVSQSPRYKVTKRGQDVALRCDPISGHVSLYWYRQALGQGPEFLTYFNYEAQQDKSGLPNDRFSAERPEGSISTLTIQRTEQRDSAMYRCASSLLAGGRDEQFFGPGTRLTVL.

The rearrangement uses TRBV20-1 and TRBJ2-7; 8 bases fit TRBD2. This CDR3 has 13 amino acids. Germline CDR1 is DFQATT and CDR2 is SNEGSKA (reference sequence). V was pared by 4 bases and J by 3 bases, with 5 bases of the junction left unmatched. CDR3 loop: CSATTGTSYEQYF. DNA for the CDR3: TGCAGTGCTACCACCGGGACTAGCTACGAGCAGTACTTC.

This clonotype came up many times. This rearrangement joins TRBV6-4 to TRBJ2-3, with 9 bases identical to TRBD2. This CDR3 is 14 amino acids long. CDR1 and CDR2 (germline): MRHNA, SNTAGT. The J segment lost 5 bases and the V segment lost 4 bases, leaving 4 bases of the junction unmatched. The CDR3 sequence is CASSVAGGQDTQYF. The CDR3, as DNA: TGTGCCAGCAGTGTTGCGGGGGGGCAAGATACGCAGTATTTT.

The rearrangement uses TRBV7-2 and TRBJ2-7; the match to TRBD2 covers 8 bases. Unmatched junction bases numbered 7, after V lost 9 bases and J lost 0 bases. This CDR3 comprises 14 residues. The V gene's germline CDR1 is SGHTA and CDR2 FQGNSA. CDR3 in DNA: TGTGCCAGTCAGTCGGGGGGGACCTCCTACGAGCAGTACTTC. Its protein product is CASQSGGTSYEQYF.